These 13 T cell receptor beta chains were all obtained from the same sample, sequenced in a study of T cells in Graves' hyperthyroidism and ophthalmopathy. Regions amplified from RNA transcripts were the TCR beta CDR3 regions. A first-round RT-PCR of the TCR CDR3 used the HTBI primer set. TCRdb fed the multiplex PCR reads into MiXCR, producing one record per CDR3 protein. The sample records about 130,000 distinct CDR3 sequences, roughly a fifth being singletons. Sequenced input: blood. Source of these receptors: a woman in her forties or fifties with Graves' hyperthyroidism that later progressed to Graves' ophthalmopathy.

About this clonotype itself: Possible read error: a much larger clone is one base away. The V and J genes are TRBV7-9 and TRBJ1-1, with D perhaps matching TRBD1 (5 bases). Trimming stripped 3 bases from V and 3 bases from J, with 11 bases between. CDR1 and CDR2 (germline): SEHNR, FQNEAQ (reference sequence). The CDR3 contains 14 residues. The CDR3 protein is CASSFGDRDTEAFF. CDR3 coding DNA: TGTGCCAGCAGCTTTGGAGACAGAGACACTGAAGCTTTCTTT.

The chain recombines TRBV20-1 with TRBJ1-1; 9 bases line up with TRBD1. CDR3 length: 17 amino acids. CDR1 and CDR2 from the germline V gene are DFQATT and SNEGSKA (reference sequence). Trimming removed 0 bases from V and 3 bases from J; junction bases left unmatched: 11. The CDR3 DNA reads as TGCAGTGCTAGAGATCCACAGGGGGCCGCCGTGGACACTGAAGCTTTCTTT. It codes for CSARDPQGAAVDTEAFF.

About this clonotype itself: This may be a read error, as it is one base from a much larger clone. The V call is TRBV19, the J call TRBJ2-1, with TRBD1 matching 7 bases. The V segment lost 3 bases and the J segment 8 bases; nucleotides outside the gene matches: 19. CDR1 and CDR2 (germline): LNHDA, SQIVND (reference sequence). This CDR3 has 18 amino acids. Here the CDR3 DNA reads TGTGCCAGTAGTATTAAGGGGGCTAGCAGCCACTCTCGGGATGAGCAGTTCTTC. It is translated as CASSIKGASSHSRDEQFF.

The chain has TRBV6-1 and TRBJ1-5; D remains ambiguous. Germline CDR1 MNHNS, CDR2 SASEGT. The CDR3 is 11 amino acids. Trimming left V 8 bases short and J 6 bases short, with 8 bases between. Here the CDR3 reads CASGFGQPQHF. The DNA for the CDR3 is TGTGCCAGCGGGTTCGGTCAGCCCCAGCATTTT.

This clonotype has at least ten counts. The DNA of the CDR3 is TGTGCCAGCAGGAGGACAGCCGCCTATGGCTACACCTTC. Translating gives CASRRTAAYGYTF. V gene TRBV5-5 combines with J gene TRBJ1-2, with D tentatively TRBD1 (6 bases). Germline V gene lookup returns CDR1 SGHKS and CDR2 YYEKEE (reference sequence). Between the trimmed V and J ends, which lost 5 bases and 4 bases, there was a span of 12 bases. CDR3 size: 13 residues.

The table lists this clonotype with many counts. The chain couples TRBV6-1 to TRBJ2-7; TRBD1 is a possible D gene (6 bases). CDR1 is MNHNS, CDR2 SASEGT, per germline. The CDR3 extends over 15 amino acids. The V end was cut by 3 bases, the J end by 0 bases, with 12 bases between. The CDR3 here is CASSDPQGSSYEQYF. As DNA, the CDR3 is TGTGCCAGCAGTGACCCACAGGGTAGCTCCTACGAGCAGTACTTC.

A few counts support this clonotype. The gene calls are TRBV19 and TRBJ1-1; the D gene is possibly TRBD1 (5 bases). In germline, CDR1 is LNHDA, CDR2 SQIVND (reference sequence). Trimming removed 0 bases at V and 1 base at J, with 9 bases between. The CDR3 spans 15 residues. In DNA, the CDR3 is TGTGCCAGTAGTATAGATCAACAGGCGAACACTGAAGCTTTCTTT. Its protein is CASSIDQQANTEAFF.

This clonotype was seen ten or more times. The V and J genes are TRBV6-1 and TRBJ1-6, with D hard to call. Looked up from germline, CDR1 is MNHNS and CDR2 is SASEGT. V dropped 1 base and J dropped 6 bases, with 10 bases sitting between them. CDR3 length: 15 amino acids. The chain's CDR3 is CASSEVVVSNSPLHF. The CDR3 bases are TGTGCCAGCAGTGAAGTGGTGGTTAGTAATTCACCCCTCCACTTT.

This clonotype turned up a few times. DNA for the CDR3: TGTGCCAGTAGACCGGGACAAGAAAAACTGTTTTTT. It encodes CASRPGQEKLFF. The chain joins TRBV19 to TRBJ1-4; possibly TRBD1 for D (6 bases). The CDR3 totals 12 residues. V lost 6 bases and J lost 8, with 10 bases in between. Looked up from germline, CDR1 is LNHDA and CDR2 is SQIVND (reference sequence).

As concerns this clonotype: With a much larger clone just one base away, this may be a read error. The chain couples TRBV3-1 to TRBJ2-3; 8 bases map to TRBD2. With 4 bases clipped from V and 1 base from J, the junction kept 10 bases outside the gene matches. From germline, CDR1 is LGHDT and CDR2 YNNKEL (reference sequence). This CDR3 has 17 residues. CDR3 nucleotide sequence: TGTGCCAGCAGCCCTTGGGTACTAGCGGAACGCACAGATACGCAGTATTTT. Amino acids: CASSPWVLAERTDTQYF.

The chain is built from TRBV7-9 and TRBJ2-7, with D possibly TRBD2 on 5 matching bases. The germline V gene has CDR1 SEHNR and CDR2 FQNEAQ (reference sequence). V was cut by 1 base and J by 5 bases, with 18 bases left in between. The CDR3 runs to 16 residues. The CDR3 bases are TGTGCCAGCAGCTTAGACCCTGACATGGGAGTCGACGAGCAGTACTTC. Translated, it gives CASSLDPDMGVDEQYF. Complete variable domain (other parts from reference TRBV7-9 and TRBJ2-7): DTGVSQNPRHKITKRGQNVTFRCDPISEHNRLYWYRQTLGQGPEFLTYFQNEAQLEKSRLLSDRFSAERPKGSFSTLEIQRTEQGDSAMYLCASSLDPDMGVDEQYFGPGTRLTVT.

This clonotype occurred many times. As DNA, the CDR3 is TGTGCCAGCAGTCGTACTAGCGGGAGTTCTGGGACCCAGTACTTC. Translated: CASSRTSGSSGTQYF. The rearrangement joins TRBV12-3 or TRBV12-4 to TRBJ2-5; 11 nucleotides match TRBD2. V lost 5 bases to trimming and J lost 7 bases; unmatched junction nucleotides: 9. This CDR3 comprises 15 residues.

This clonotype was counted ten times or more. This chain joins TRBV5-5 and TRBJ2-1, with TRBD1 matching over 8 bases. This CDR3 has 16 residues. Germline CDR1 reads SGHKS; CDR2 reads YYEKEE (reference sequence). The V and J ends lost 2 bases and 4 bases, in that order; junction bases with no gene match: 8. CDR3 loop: CASSFTGQGTYNEQFF. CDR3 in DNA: TGTGCCAGCAGCTTCACCGGACAGGGAACGTACAATGAGCAGTTCTTC.